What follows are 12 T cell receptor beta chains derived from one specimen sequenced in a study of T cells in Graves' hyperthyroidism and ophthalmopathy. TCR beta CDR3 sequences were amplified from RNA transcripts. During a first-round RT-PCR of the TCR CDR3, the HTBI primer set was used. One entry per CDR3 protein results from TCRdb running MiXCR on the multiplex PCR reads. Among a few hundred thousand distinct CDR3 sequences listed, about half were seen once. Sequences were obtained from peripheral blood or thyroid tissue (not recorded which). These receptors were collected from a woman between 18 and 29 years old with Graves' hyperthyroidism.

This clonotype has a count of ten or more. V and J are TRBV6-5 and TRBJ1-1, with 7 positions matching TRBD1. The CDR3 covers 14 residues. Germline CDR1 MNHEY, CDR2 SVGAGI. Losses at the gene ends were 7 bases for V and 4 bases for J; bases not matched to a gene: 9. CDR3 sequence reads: CASTAYSGGTEAFF. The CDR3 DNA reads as TGTGCCAGCACCGCGTATTCAGGGGGCACTGAAGCTTTCTTT.

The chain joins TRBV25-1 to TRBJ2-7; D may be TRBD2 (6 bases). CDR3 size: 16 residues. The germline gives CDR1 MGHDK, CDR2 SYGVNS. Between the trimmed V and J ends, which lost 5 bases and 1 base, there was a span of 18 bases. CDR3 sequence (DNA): TGTGCCAGCAGTCTAGGTGGAGGGTCATATTCCTACGAGCAGTACTTC. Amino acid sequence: CASSLGGGSYSYEQYF.

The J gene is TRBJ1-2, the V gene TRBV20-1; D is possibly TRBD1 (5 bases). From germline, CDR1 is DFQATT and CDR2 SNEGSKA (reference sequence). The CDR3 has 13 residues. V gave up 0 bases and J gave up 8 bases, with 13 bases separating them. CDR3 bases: TGCAGTGCTAGAGATCAAGGGTCAGGGGGCTACACCTTC. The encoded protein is CSARDQGSGGYTF.

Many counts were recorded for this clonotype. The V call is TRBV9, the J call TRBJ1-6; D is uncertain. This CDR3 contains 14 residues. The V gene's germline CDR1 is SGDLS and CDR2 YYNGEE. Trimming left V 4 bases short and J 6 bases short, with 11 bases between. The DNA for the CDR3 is TGTGCCAGCAGCCCATACACCGGTAATTCACCCCTCCACTTT. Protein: CASSPYTGNSPLHF.

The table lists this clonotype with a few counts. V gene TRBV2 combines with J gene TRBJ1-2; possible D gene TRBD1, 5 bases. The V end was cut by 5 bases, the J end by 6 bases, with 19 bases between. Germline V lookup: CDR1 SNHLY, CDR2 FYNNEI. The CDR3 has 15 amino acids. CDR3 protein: CASSLPPDGGDGYTF. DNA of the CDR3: TGTGCCAGCAGTTTACCCCCCGATGGAGGGGATGGCTACACCTTC.

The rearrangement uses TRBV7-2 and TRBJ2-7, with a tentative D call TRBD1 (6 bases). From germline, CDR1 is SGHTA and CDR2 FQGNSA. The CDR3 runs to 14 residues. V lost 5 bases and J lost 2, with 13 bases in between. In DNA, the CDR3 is TGTGCCAGCAGCCGGGCAGGGGAAGCCTACGAGCAGTACTTC. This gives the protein CASSRAGEAYEQYF.

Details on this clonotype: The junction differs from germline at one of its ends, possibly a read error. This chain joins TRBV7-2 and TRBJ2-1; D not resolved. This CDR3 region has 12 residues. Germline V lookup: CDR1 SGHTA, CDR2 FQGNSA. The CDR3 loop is CASSQVMGEQFF. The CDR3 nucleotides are TGCGCCAGCAGCCAGGTAATGGGGGAGCAGTTCTTC.

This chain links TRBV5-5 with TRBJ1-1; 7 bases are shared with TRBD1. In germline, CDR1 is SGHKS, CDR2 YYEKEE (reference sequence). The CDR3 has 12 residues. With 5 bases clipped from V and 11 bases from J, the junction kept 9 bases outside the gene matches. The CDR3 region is CASRPWTGWAFF. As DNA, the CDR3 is TGTGCCAGCAGACCCTGGACAGGCTGGGCTTTCTTT.

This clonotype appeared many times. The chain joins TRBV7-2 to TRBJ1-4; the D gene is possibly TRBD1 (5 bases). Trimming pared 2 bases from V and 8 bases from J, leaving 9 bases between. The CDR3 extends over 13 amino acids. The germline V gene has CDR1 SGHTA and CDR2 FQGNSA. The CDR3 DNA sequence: TGTGCCAGCAGCTTATTCGACAGAGAAAAACTGTTTTTT. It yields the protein CASSLFDREKLFF.

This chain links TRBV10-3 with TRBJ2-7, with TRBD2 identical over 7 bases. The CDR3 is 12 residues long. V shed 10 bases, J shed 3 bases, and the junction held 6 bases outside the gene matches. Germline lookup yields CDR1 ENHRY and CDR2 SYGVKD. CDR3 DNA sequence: TGTGCCACCGGACTAGTAGACTACGAGCAGTACTTC. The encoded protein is CATGLVDYEQYF.

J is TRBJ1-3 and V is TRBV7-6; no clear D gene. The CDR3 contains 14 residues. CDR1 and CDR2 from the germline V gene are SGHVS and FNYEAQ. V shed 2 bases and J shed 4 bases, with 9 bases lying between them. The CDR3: CASSLFWVGNTIYF. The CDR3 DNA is TGTGCCAGCAGCTTATTCTGGGTCGGAAACACCATATATTTT.

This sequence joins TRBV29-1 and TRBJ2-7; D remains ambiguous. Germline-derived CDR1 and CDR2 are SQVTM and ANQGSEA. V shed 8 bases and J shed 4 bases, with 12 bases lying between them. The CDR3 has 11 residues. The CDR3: CSLEDFYEQYF. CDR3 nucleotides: TGCAGCTTAGAGGATTTTTACGAGCAGTACTTC.